Detailed here is one T cell receptor beta chain. Its antigen is not known. Germline CDR1 SGHRS, CDR2 YFSETQ. The CDR3 is made up of 13 amino acids. V was clipped by 3 bases and J by 5 bases; unmatched bases: 1. The sample is drawn from a study of neoadjuvant nivolumab and ipilimumab in lung cancer. Whole-study results and caveats: TCR clonality did not significantly correlate with pathologic tumor regression. A small number of samples were TCR sequenced.

Produced via immunoSEQ multiplex PCR; TCRdb's table is partial and in-frame only. The sample has some 30,000 clones; about nine tenths are singletons. This material consisted of peripheral blood, taken after neoadjuvant nivolumab, alone or with ipilimumab, at or shortly before surgery. The chain is built from TRBV5-1 and TRBJ1-2, with TRBD1 identical over 10 bases. This clonotype was sampled from an adult with non-small cell lung cancer. The CDR3 protein is CASSWGQGYGYTF. CDR3 coding DNA: TGCGCCAGCAGCTGGGGACAGGGGTATGGCTACACCTTC.